These T cell receptor beta chains were read from a single sample in a study of shared clonotypes between healthy human individuals. Here immunoSEQ multiplex PCR was the method, and the copy in TCRdb shows in-frame clones only, minus some. Here the sample spans about 2 million clones, less than 95% being singletons. Sequenced sample: naive CD8+ T cells sorted from blood. Source of these receptors: a man in his late teens or twenties in good health. CDR3s include the opening cysteine and the closing phenylalanine or tryptophan.

j_gene: TRBJ2-6; v_gene: TRBV9; CDR3aa: CASSVVGTPSPSGANVLTF
j_gene: TRBJ2-7; v_gene: TRBV18; CDR3aa: CASSPRTGEYEQYF
j_gene: TRBJ2-7; v_gene: TRBV4-3; CDR3aa: CASSQDRSQGFYEQYF
j_gene: TRBJ1-2; v_gene: TRBV7-9; CDR3aa: CASSSPAGGYWANYGYTF
j_gene: TRBJ2-7; v_gene: TRBV11-2; CDR3aa: CASSLLISGFSYEQYF
j_gene: TRBJ1-2; v_gene: TRBV11-2; CDR3aa: CASSLDQVGAIYGYTF
j_gene: TRBJ2-7; v_gene: TRBV2; CDR3aa: CASSEALLEGSQYF
j_gene: TRBJ2-7; v_gene: TRBV27; CDR3aa: CASSLSRLAGYEQYF
j_gene: TRBJ1-4; v_gene: TRBV7-9; CDR3aa: CASRTGWDEKLFF
j_gene: TRBJ2-6; v_gene: TRBV9; CDR3aa: CASSVATGVSGANVLTF
j_gene: TRBJ2-7; v_gene: TRBV2; CDR3aa: CASRGIGENEQYF
j_gene: TRBJ2-7; v_gene: TRBV7-2; CDR3aa: CASKKMGDGTYEQYF
j_gene: TRBJ2-5; v_gene: TRBV15; CDR3aa: CATSKTQGAGETQYF
j_gene: TRBJ2-7; v_gene: TRBV5-1; CDR3aa: CASSLGSSGSPYEQYF
j_gene: TRBJ1-1; v_gene: TRBV4-2; CDR3aa: CASSQDPLMNTEAFF
j_gene: TRBJ1-2; v_gene: TRBV7-9; CDR3aa: CASSLGRSSNYGYTF
j_gene: TRBJ1-5; v_gene: TRBV19; CDR3aa: CASSALGGQGSNQPQHF
j_gene: TRBJ1-1; v_gene: TRBV6-1; CDR3aa: CASSEGSGWVMGFF
j_gene: TRBJ2-2; v_gene: TRBV27; CDR3aa: CASSQLGGQGWTGELFF
j_gene: TRBJ2-7; v_gene: TRBV10-1; CDR3aa: CASSPRTAYEQYF
j_gene: TRBJ2-7; v_gene: TRBV6-5; CDR3aa: CASSYSGGAEQYF
j_gene: TRBJ1-6; v_gene: TRBV27; CDR3aa: CASSFQGPGNSPLHF
j_gene: TRBJ2-2; v_gene: TRBV28; CDR3aa: CASSSQGTSTGELFF
j_gene: TRBJ2-7; v_gene: TRBV7-2; CDR3aa: CASSWSRDSSYEQYF
j_gene: TRBJ1-4; v_gene: TRBV7-9; CDR3aa: CASSASGYEEKLFF
j_gene: TRBJ1-2; v_gene: TRBV6-5; CDR3aa: CASSQGTPANYGYTF
j_gene: TRBJ2-5; v_gene: TRBV6-5; CDR3aa: CASSYSMAGGETQYF
j_gene: TRBJ2-1; v_gene: TRBV11-2; CDR3aa: CASSLFSVEQFF
j_gene: TRBJ2-1; v_gene: TRBV30; CDR3aa: CAWKLGLAGEGSYNEQFF
j_gene: TRBJ2-1; v_gene: TRBV19; CDR3aa: CASSTQEKYNEQFF
j_gene: TRBJ1-1; v_gene: TRBV28; CDR3aa: CASSPRFRRTTFAEAFF
j_gene: TRBJ2-7; v_gene: TRBV4-1; CDR3aa: CASSQDRGRFYEQYF
j_gene: TRBJ2-7; v_gene: TRBV4-1; CDR3aa: CASSQELAGVFYEQYF
j_gene: TRBJ2-1; v_gene: TRBV9; CDR3aa: CASTSFSGGPYNEQFF
j_gene: TRBJ2-7; v_gene: TRBV11-2; CDR3aa: CASSQDGNLAYEQYF
j_gene: TRBJ2-1; v_gene: TRBV13; CDR3aa: CASSLGLAGGYNEQFF
j_gene: TRBJ1-1; v_gene: TRBV11-2; CDR3aa: CASSLGRGTEAFF
j_gene: .; v_gene: TRBV6-1; CDR3aa: CASSDGPLSSYYEQYF
j_gene: TRBJ2-2; v_gene: TRBV2; CDR3aa: CASSDGGTGELFF
j_gene: TRBJ1-1; v_gene: TRBV6-5; CDR3aa: CASSYSRVTEAFF
j_gene: TRBJ1-1; v_gene: TRBV6-1; CDR3aa: CAGGQGAKTEAFF
j_gene: TRBJ1-2; v_gene: TRBV6-1; CDR3aa: CASSETGVFYGYTF